This T cell receptor beta chain derives from a study of neurological immune-mediated disorders. This CDR3 is built from 16 residues. The V segment lost 1 base and the J segment 3 bases; nucleotides outside the gene matches: 8. Per the germline V gene, CDR1 is LGHNA and CDR2 is YSLEER. This clonotype came up many times. Synthesis of cDNA was performed by 5'RACE using 10-nucleotide random UMIs. One entry per CDR3 protein, called by TCRdb with MiXCR from the 5' RACE reads. The sample consists of about 33,000 distinct CDR3 sequences, around 13% of them appearing once. Time point specified: longitudinal time-point 2. In Maryland, USA, blood bank volunteers were the healthy controls. Preparation of the unsorted libraries drew on 2 million PBMCs stored at -80 C.

The sample comprised PBMCs. This receptor was obtained from a woman aged 40 to 50 in good health. The rearrangement joins TRBV4-3 to TRBJ2-7, with 8 bases fitting TRBD2. The CDR3 reads CASSQGEAGAYYEQYF. CDR3 nucleotides: TGCGCCAGCAGCCAAGGGGAAGCGGGAGCATACTACGAGCAGTACTTC.